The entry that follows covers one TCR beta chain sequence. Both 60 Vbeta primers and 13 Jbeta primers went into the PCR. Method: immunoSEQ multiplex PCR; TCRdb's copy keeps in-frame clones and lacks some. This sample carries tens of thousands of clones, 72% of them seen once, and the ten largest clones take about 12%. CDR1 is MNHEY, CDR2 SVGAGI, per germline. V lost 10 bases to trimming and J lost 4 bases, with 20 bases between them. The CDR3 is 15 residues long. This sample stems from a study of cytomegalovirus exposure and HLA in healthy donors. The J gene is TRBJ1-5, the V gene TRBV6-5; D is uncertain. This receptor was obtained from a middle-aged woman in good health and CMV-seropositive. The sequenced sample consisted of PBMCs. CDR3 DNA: TGTGCCACCAAACGTCATAGCCCGGGGAATCAGCCCCAGCATTTT. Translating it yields CATKRHSPGNQPQHF.